These 24 T cell receptor beta chains were sequenced from one sample in a study of cytomegalovirus exposure and HLA in healthy donors. Primers: 60 Vbeta forward and 13 Jbeta reverse. TCRdb keeps only in-frame clones here, not all; method: immunoSEQ multiplex PCR. The table includes some 120,000 clones, approximately 80% detected once. The sequenced material came from PBMCs. These receptor sequences come from a woman between 18 and 29 years old in good health and CMV-seropositive.

The chain recombines TRBV5-1 with TRBJ1-2, with TRBD1 matching 11 bases. The germline V gene has CDR1 SGHRS and CDR2 YFSETQ. Germline trimming cut 4 bases from V and 5 bases from J; bases unmatched to any gene: 4. The length of the CDR3 is 14 residues. CDR3 sequence: CASSPGQGEYGYTF. CDR3 DNA sequence: TGCGCCAGCAGCCCGGGACAGGGGGAGTATGGCTACACCTTC.

This sequence joins TRBV7-7 and TRBJ2-5; TRBD2 matches at 7 bases. Trimming at V came to 1 base and at J to 1 base, leaving 0 bases not matched to a gene. Germline loops: CDR1 SSHAT, CDR2 FNYEAQ (reference sequence). This CDR3 is 14 amino acids long. The CDR3 loop is CASSLERGQETQYF. The CDR3 coding sequence is TGTGCCAGCAGCTTAGAGCGGGGCCAAGAGACCCAGTACTTC.

The chain recombines TRBV7-9 with TRBJ2-3; D unresolved. This CDR3 comprises 14 residues. The germline V gene encodes CDR1 SEHNR and CDR2 FQNEAQ (reference sequence). V lost 2 bases and J lost 0, with 6 bases in between. The CDR3 is CASSLRLSTDTQYF. The CDR3 bases are TGTGCCAGCAGCTTAAGACTGAGCACAGATACGCAGTATTTT.

In this sample, this clone turned up a few times. The gene calls are TRBV28 and TRBJ1-4; 7 bases fit TRBD1. Per germline, CDR1 MDHEN and CDR2 SYDVKM. After removal of 8 bases from V and 3 bases from J, the junction contained 6 bases not matched to a gene. This CDR3 is built from 14 residues. DNA for the CDR3: TGTGCCAGCTTCAGACAGGGAGCTAATGAAAAACTGTTTTTT. Translation gives CASFRQGANEKLFF.

This sequence joins TRBV10-2 and TRBJ2-7; 7 bases map to TRBD1. The V gene end was trimmed by 0 bases and the J gene end by 3 bases; junction bases not matched to a gene: 8. The CDR3 has 16 residues. Per germline, CDR1 WSHSY and CDR2 SAAADI. The CDR3 sequence: CASSESVTGTDYEQYF. The CDR3 DNA reads as TGCGCCAGCAGTGAGTCGGTAACCGGGACAGACTACGAGCAGTACTTC.

The J gene is TRBJ2-7, the V gene TRBV2, with a tentative D call TRBD1 (7 bases). V shed 4 bases and J shed 6 bases, with 16 bases lying between them. Per the germline V gene, CDR1 is SNHLY and CDR2 is FYNNEI. The CDR3 totals 14 residues. The chain's CDR3 is CASSAPWQGGEQYF. CDR3 DNA sequence: TGTGCCAGCAGTGCCCCCTGGCAGGGGGGCGAGCAGTACTTC. The full variable domain, completed using reference TRBV2 and TRBJ2-7, is EPEVTQTPSHQVTQMGQEVILRCVPISNHLYFYWYRQILGQKVEFLVSFYNNEISEKSEIFDDQFSVERPDGSNFTLKIRSTKLEDSAMYFCASSAPWQGGEQYFGPGTRLTVT.

V is TRBV29-1 and J is TRBJ1-2; 7 positions match TRBD1. The CDR3 runs 12 residues. The germline CDR1 and CDR2 sequences are SQVTM and ANQGSEA. The J segment lost 4 bases and the V segment lost 6 bases, leaving 5 bases of the junction unmatched. Here the CDR3 DNA reads TGCAGCGTCCTTCAGGGGGTCTATGGCTACACCTTC. Translating it yields CSVLQGVYGYTF.

V and J are TRBV15 and TRBJ2-1, with TRBD2 matching 7 bases. Germline loops: CDR1 LNHNV, CDR2 YYDKDF (reference sequence). The trim removed 1 base at V and 7 bases at J, leaving 7 bases unmatched. The CDR3 runs to 15 residues. In nucleotides, the CDR3 is TGTGCCACCAGCAGAGCCCCGGGGGGAAGGAATGAGCAGTTCTTC. Its translation is CATSRAPGGRNEQFF.

This clone was seen a single time. The chain couples TRBV5-1 to TRBJ2-7, with 9 bases matching TRBD1. This CDR3 comprises 14 residues. V lost 4 bases to trimming and J lost 3 bases; unmatched junction nucleotides: 5. CDR1 SGHRS and CDR2 YFSETQ come from the germline V gene. DNA for the CDR3: TGCGCCAGCAGCGAGACAGGGGGGTTCTACGAGCAGTACTTC. It translates to CASSETGGFYEQYF.

The CDR3 DNA is TGTGCCAGCAGCTGGAGGGGGGGCGCAGAATATGGCTACACCTTC. The encoded protein is CASSWRGGAEYGYTF. The rearrangement links TRBV13 to TRBJ1-2, with TRBD1 as a possible D gene (6 bases). V dropped 4 bases and J dropped 5 bases, with 17 bases sitting between them. The CDR3 consists of 15 residues. Germline CDR1 and CDR2: PRHDT and FYEKMQ (reference sequence).

The J gene is TRBJ2-1, the V gene TRBV6-1; 7 bases line up with TRBD2. The CDR3 length is 15 residues. Trimming removed 7 bases from V and 3 bases from J; junction bases left unmatched: 9. CDR1 is MNHNS, CDR2 SASEGT, per germline. The CDR3 region is CASTFSGVLYNEQFF. In DNA form, the CDR3 reads TGTGCCAGCACGTTCAGCGGGGTGCTCTACAATGAGCAGTTCTTC.

The rearrangement uses TRBV2 and TRBJ2-2, with TRBD2 matching over 10 bases. CDR3 size: 16 residues. V dropped 6 bases and J dropped 5; count of bases not matched to a gene: 9. Germline values: CDR1 SNHLY, CDR2 FYNNEI. CDR3 coding DNA: TGTGCCAGCAGGAAAGAGGGACTAGCGTTTACCGGGGAGCTGTTTTTT. Protein sequence: CASRKEGLAFTGELFF.

The gene calls are TRBV25-1 and TRBJ2-5; D is perhaps TRBD1 (5 bases). Germline V gives CDR1 MGHDK, CDR2 SYGVNS. The V end lost 2 bases, the J end lost 1 base, and 8 bases lay between the germline ends. The CDR3 length is 14 residues. CDR3 DNA: TGTGCCAGCAGTGAACCAGGGTTCCAAGAGACCCAGTACTTC. The encoded protein is CASSEPGFQETQYF.

The rearrangement joins TRBV7-9 to TRBJ2-5; 11 bases are a match to TRBD2. Germline values: CDR1 SEHNR, CDR2 FQNEAQ (reference sequence). Losses at the gene ends were 6 bases for V and 1 base for J; bases not matched to a gene: 4. The CDR3 contains 15 residues. CDR3 nucleotides: TGTGCCAGCAGTTGGCTAGCGGGGGGCCAAGAGACCCAGTACTTC. Translated: CASSWLAGGQETQYF.

This clone was found once. This chain connects TRBV2 to TRBJ2-5; D unresolved. CDR1 and CDR2 (germline): SNHLY, FYNNEI. The V gene lost 6 bases and the J gene lost 5 bases, with 10 bases spanning the gap. The length of the CDR3 is 12 residues. The CDR3 nucleotides read TGTGCCAGCAGAGTCCTTCGGGAGACCCAGTACTTC. Amino acids: CASRVLRETQYF.

The chain uses TRBV28 and TRBJ1-5; a possible D gene is TRBD1 (6 bases). This CDR3 has 17 amino acids. The V end was cut by 4 bases, the J end by 3 bases, with 19 bases between. Germline V gene sequence: CDR1 MDHEN, CDR2 SYDVKM. The CDR3 protein is CASSSSGDGGFNQPQHF. CDR3 sequence (DNA): TGTGCCAGCAGTTCCTCGGGTGATGGGGGCTTCAATCAGCCCCAGCATTTT.

This clone was found a few times. The chain is built from TRBV6-1 and TRBJ2-6; tentative D call: TRBD2 (7 bases). There are 14 residues in the CDR3. Per germline, CDR1 MNHNS and CDR2 SASEGT. V lost 8 bases and J lost 2, with 10 bases in between. The CDR3 nucleotides are TGTGCCAGCGGGGAGGGGGCTGGGGCCAACGTCCTGACTTTC. Translation gives CASGEGAGANVLTF.

The chain is built from TRBV7-3 and TRBJ2-5; D is uncertain. In germline, CDR1 is SGHTA, CDR2 FQGTGA. Deletions cut 1 base from V and 5 bases from J, with 11 bases between. CDR3 length: 14 amino acids. In DNA form, the CDR3 reads TGTGCCAGCAGCTTAAGTACGGTTCTGGAGACCCAGTACTTC. As protein: CASSLSTVLETQYF.

J is TRBJ1-6 and V is TRBV7-9; D possibly corresponds to TRBD1 (5 bases). CDR3 length: 12 residues. In germline, CDR1 is SEHNR, CDR2 FQNEAQ (reference sequence). The V gene lost 3 bases and the J gene lost 10 bases, with 7 bases spanning the gap. The CDR3 region is CASSLGGSPLHF. CDR3 nucleotide sequence: TGTGCCAGCAGCTTGGGGGGGTCACCCCTCCACTTT.

This clone was recorded only once. A read error may account for a junction end that differs from germline. The chain has TRBV7-9 and TRBJ2-3; 7 bases agree with TRBD1. Looked up from germline, CDR1 is SEHNR and CDR2 is FQNEAQ (reference sequence). The CDR3 extends over 12 amino acids. Written as DNA, the CDR3 is TGTTCCAGCAGTTGGGACAGTCATACGCAGTATTTT. It translates to CSSSWDSHTQYF.

This sequence joins TRBV11-2 and TRBJ1-2; D call uncertain. CDR1 is SGHAT and CDR2 is FQNNGV in the germline V gene. Between the trimmed V and J ends, which lost 4 bases and 1 base, there was a span of 13 bases. This CDR3 contains 15 residues. CDR3 nucleotide sequence: TGTGCCAGCAGCTCCCCACGGGATATTAACTATGGCTACACCTTC. It encodes CASSSPRDINYGYTF.

V usage is TRBV27 and J usage is TRBJ1-2; 7 bases align to TRBD1. After removal of 6 bases from V and 0 bases from J, the junction contained 7 bases not matched to a gene. This CDR3 has 15 residues. The V gene's germline CDR1 is MNHEY and CDR2 SMNVEV (reference sequence). CDR3 coding DNA: TGTGCCAGCAGCTATACCAGGGGGACTAACTATGGCTACACCTTC. Protein: CASSYTRGTNYGYTF.

The chain employs TRBV10-2 and TRBJ1-2; a possible D gene is TRBD1 (5 bases). This CDR3 has 17 residues. In germline, CDR1 is WSHSY, CDR2 SAAADI. Trimming pared 5 bases from V and 6 bases from J, leaving 25 bases between. CDR3 sequence (DNA): TGCGCCAGCAGTACCCCTCCGACAGCCTCCTATTGGGATGGCTACACCTTC. Its protein is CASSTPPTASYWDGYTF.

The chain joins TRBV6-5 to TRBJ1-4; unclear D gene. V was pared by 2 bases and J by 10 bases, with 17 bases between. The length of the CDR3 is 15 residues. The germline V gene has CDR1 MNHEY and CDR2 SVGAGI. CDR3 nucleotides: TGTGCCAGCAGTTACAGTAGGAGGGAAGGAGCAAAACTGTTTTTT. It codes for CASSYSRREGAKLFF.